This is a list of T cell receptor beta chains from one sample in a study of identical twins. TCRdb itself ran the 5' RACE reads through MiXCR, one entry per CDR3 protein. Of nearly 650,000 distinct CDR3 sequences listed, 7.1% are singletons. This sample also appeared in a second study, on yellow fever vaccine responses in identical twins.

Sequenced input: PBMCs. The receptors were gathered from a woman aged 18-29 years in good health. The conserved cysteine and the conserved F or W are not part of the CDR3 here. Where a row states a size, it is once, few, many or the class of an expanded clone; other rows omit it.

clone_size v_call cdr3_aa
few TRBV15 ATSRDIPTFGDPRTDYEQY
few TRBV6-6 ASSLQINQPQH
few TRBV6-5 ASSYSATVTEAF
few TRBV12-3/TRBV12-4 ASSLISQPQH
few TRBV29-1 SVDRAVNTEAF
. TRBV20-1 SARRTSTDTQY
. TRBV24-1 ATSDPTGTGTGELF
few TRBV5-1 ASSLYRGSYNEQF
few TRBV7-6 ASSLGTGRGTDTQY
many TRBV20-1 SAPSGGQGTV
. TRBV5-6 ASSFDRGWADTQY
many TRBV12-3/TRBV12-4 ASKGGRIFEQY
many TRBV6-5 ASSYGGPRRLKEQF
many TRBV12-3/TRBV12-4 ASSIGDWSEAF
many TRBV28 ASSFRQSYNSPLH
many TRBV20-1 SALRGEQF
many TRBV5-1 ASSFDGYNSPLH
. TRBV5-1 ASGTSGGRDEQF
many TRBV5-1 ATRESDNEKLF
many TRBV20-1 SAPQTGEKKAF
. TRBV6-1 ASRTGVWGANVLT
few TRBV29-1 SVEDGTTEAF
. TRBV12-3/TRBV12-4 ASSSYPGTSGGGTGELF
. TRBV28 ASSLYRGRTGELF
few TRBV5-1 ASSLAPSGSEGETQY
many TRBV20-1 SARDPWSGSDTQY
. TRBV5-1 ASSIGTGSNTEAF
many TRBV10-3 AISAGLAVQETQY
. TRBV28 ASTSPLGSEQY
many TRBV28 ASRTQGDHNEQF
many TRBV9 ASSAPEGRMNTEAF
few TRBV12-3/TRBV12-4 ASSLGDWDGYT